This TCR beta chain stems from a study of identical twins. Notes on the study in general: Low generation-probability sequences were in excess among twin-shared out-of-frame alpha sequences.

TCRdb processed the 5' RACE reads anew with MiXCR; each CDR3 protein has one entry. The table records fewer than 650,000 distinct CDR3 sequences, about 7.1% of them present only once. At least ten counts were recorded for this clonotype. Its antigen is currently unknown. The V gene's germline CDR1 is LGHNA and CDR2 YNFKEQ. The ends lost 1 base at V and 6 bases at J; junction bases unmatched: 5. The CDR3 runs to 15 residues. The same specimen was also included in a second study, on yellow fever vaccine responses in identical twins. In that study: Twins reportedly appeared to share part of their vaccine T cell response while keeping part individual.

J is TRBJ2-3 and V is TRBV4-2; 9 positions agree with TRBD1. The clonotype was recovered from a woman younger than 30 in good health. The sample consisted of PBMCs. The CDR3 DNA is TGTGCCAGCAGCCAAGGGGGACAGGGATCGGATACGCAGTATTTT. It is translated as CASSQGGQGSDTQYF.